This paragraph covers one TCR beta chain sequence. These data come from a study of blood T cell repertoires in COVID-19. For the study at large: In each case, the material was cDNA or gDNA derived from T cells, B-cell-depleted T cells, or PBMCs.

In the original processing: Reference gene primer amplification gave estimated nucleated cell counts. Assay used: immunoSEQ multiplex PCR; TCRdb lists only in-frame clones, some missing. V, J and clone size derive from that table, while D and trimming were established from the DNA sequence. The sample comprises approximately 230,000 clones, roughly nine tenths of which are singletons, and under 4% rests with the top ten. Trimming cost V 4 bases and J 2 bases, with 8 bases left between them. This CDR3 is 13 amino acids long. Germline CDR1 and CDR2: SGHDN and FVKESK. This sequence was found in a man in his late teens or twenties with active or convalescent COVID-19. The sequencing input was peripheral blood. This chain uses TRBV14 with TRBJ1-2; maybe TRBD1 (5 bases). The CDR3 loop is CASSPDINYGYTF. Here the CDR3 DNA reads TGTGCCAGCAGCCCGGACATAAACTATGGCTACACCTTC.